These 24 T cell receptor beta chains share one sample of origin, sequenced in a study of T cells in Graves' hyperthyroidism and ophthalmopathy. RNA transcripts provided the source from which TCR beta CDR3 regions were amplified. Using the HTBI primer set, a first-round RT-PCR was run on the TCR CDR3. TCRdb fed the multiplex PCR reads into MiXCR, producing one record per CDR3 protein. Of hundreds of thousands of distinct CDR3 sequences in the sample, about 17% were seen once. Material for sequencing was blood. Every receptor here comes from a woman aged 18-29 years with Graves' ophthalmopathy.

The genes are TRBV5-1 and TRBJ2-1; the D gene is possibly TRBD2 (7 bases). This CDR3 spans 11 amino acids. V was shortened by 10 bases and J by 9 bases, with 14 bases between the two germline ends. Germline CDR1 is SGHRS and CDR2 is YFSETQ. The CDR3 sequence: CAGRGGTEQFF. Here the CDR3 DNA reads TGCGCCGGGAGGGGGGGTACTGAGCAGTTCTTC.

This clonotype was seen many times. This rearrangement joins TRBV2 to TRBJ1-2, with D unresolved. CDR1 SNHLY and CDR2 FYNNEI come from the germline V gene. The CDR3 covers 13 residues. With 3 bases removed from V and 7 bases from J, the gap between germline ends came to 12 bases. CDR3 in amino acids: CASSDYGVTGYTF. DNA of the CDR3: TGTGCCAGCAGTGACTACGGCGTGACTGGCTACACCTTC.

The chain is built from TRBV12-3 or TRBV12-4 and TRBJ2-2; 7 bases align to TRBD1. J was trimmed by 4 bases and V by 4 bases; bases with no gene match: 3. The CDR3 runs 14 residues. The CDR3 protein is CASSWTGGTGELFF. CDR3 DNA: TGTGCCAGCAGTTGGACAGGAGGCACCGGGGAGCTGTTTTTT.

The chain couples TRBV7-9 to TRBJ1-5, with 7 bases lining up with TRBD1. The CDR3 covers 16 residues. J lost 4 bases, V lost 1 base, and 7 bases had no gene match. Germline V gene data show CDR1 as SEHNR and CDR2 as FQNEAQ (reference sequence). CDR3 DNA: TGTGCCAGCAGCTTAGGACGCGGACAGGAGAATCAGCCCCAGCATTTT. Amino acids: CASSLGRGQENQPQHF.

This clonotype was recorded many times. The CDR3 region is CASERADRNGGYTF. In nucleotides, the CDR3 is TGTGCCAGCGAAAGGGCGGACAGGAATGGTGGCTACACCTTC. The chain employs TRBV6-1 and TRBJ1-2, with 7 positions matching TRBD1. Germline-derived CDR1 and CDR2 are MNHNS and SASEGT. V shed 8 bases and J 7 bases; nucleotides not matched to a gene: 13. The CDR3 extends over 14 amino acids.

This clonotype was recorded at least ten times. The chain carries TRBV20-1 and TRBJ2-3, with a weak D call TRBD1 (5 bases). Germline-derived CDR1 and CDR2 are DFQATT and SNEGSKA (reference sequence). The CDR3 has 15 residues. V dropped 3 bases and J dropped 8 bases, with 21 bases sitting between them. CDR3 in DNA: TGCAGTGCTAGTTCCCTTCACGTTGGGCAGGGTACGCAGTATTTT. Translated: CSASSLHVGQGTQYF.

This clonotype was seen repeatedly, ten times or more. The rearrangement uses TRBV7-9 and TRBJ2-5, with 7 bases lining up with TRBD2. The CDR3 is made up of 15 amino acids. J was trimmed by 5 bases and V by 0 bases; bases with no gene match: 6. The V gene's germline CDR1 is SEHNR and CDR2 FQNEAQ (reference sequence). DNA for the CDR3: TGTGCCAGCAGCTTAGCAGTTGGGGGGGTTGAGACCCAGTACTTC. This codes for CASSLAVGGVETQYF.

This clonotype showed up many times. The V and J genes are TRBV6-1 and TRBJ2-3; D may match TRBD1 or TRBD2 (5 bases each). In germline, CDR1 is MNHNS, CDR2 SASEGT. This CDR3 has 18 residues. The ends were cut back, 5 bases at V and 0 bases at J, with 21 bases in the middle. The CDR3 is CASSYPRAVLDSTDTQYF. As DNA, the CDR3 is TGTGCCAGCAGTTATCCCAGGGCCGTACTAGACAGCACAGATACGCAGTATTTT.

The chain recombines TRBV7-9 with TRBJ2-5, with 11 bases identical to TRBD2. The CDR3 has 15 residues. V lost 6 bases, J lost 2 bases, and 5 bases stayed unmatched. The germline gives CDR1 SEHNR, CDR2 FQNEAQ (reference sequence). CDR3 coding DNA: TGTGCCAGCAGGGGACTAGCGGACTTACAAGAGACCCAGTACTTC. Translation gives CASRGLADLQETQYF.

By share of the sample, this clonotype is medium-sized. The CDR3 region is CASSQGLAGGIRVRNEQFF. CDR3 sequence (DNA): TGTGCCAGCAGCCAAGGACTAGCGGGGGGGATCCGGGTTCGCAATGAGCAGTTCTTC. The chain uses TRBV6-1 and TRBJ2-1; 15 nucleotides match TRBD2. Losses at the gene ends were 6 bases for V and 6 bases for J; bases not matched to a gene: 15. The CDR3 spans 19 residues. CDR1 is MNHNS and CDR2 is SASEGT in the germline V gene.

At least ten counts were recorded for this clonotype. The chain uses TRBV2 and TRBJ2-3; possible D gene TRBD2, 6 bases. The CDR3 length is 13 residues. Between the trimmed V and J ends, which lost 4 bases and 1 base, there was a span of 6 bases. CDR1 SNHLY and CDR2 FYNNEI come from the germline V gene. The CDR3 reads CASSGRGTDTQYF. The CDR3 nucleotides are TGTGCCAGCAGTGGGAGGGGCACAGATACGCAGTATTTT.

V usage is TRBV12-5 and J usage is TRBJ1-5, with 9 bases matching TRBD1. Trimming took 1 base from V and 7 from J; bases not matched to a gene: 8. The CDR3 covers 16 residues. Germline V gene sequence: CDR1 LGHNT, CDR2 FRNRAP. The CDR3 is CASGLETGQGGQPQHF. DNA of the CDR3: TGTGCTAGTGGTTTGGAAACGGGACAGGGTGGGCAGCCCCAGCATTTT.

This clonotype was recorded at least ten times. This rearrangement joins TRBV6-5 to TRBJ1-5; D is unclear. Trimming removed 0 bases from V and 9 bases from J, with 9 bases in between. CDR1 is MNHEY, CDR2 SVGAGI, per germline. This CDR3 is built from 13 residues. DNA for the CDR3: TGTGCCAGCAGTTACTCAGGAGGGATGCCCCAGCATTTT. Its translation is CASSYSGGMPQHF.

The V gene is TRBV11-3, the J gene TRBJ2-2; D unresolved. Trimming pared 2 bases from V and 3 bases from J, leaving 4 bases between. In germline, CDR1 is SGHNT, CDR2 YENEEA. This CDR3 comprises 13 residues. In DNA form, the CDR3 reads TGTGCCAGCAGCTTATTACACACCGGGGAGCTGTTTTTT. It is translated as CASSLLHTGELFF.

This clonotype was seen at least ten times. The rearrangement joins TRBV6-2 or TRBV6-3 to TRBJ2-2; D might be TRBD2 (5 bases). The CDR3 has 16 amino acids. Trimming took 7 bases from V and 2 from J, leaving 17 bases between them. CDR1 is MNHEY and CDR2 is SVGEGT in the germline V gene. In nucleotides, the CDR3 is TGTGCCAGCAATCCTCTCCTGGACTCCAACACCGGGGAGCTGTTTTTT. Translated: CASNPLLDSNTGELFF.

This clonotype occurred many times. The V gene is TRBV5-4, the J gene TRBJ1-2; 7 bases are a match to TRBD1. This CDR3 contains 15 residues. J gave up 4 bases and V 1 base, and 7 bases lay outside the gene matches. Germline V gene sequence: CDR1 SGHNT, CDR2 YYREEE (reference sequence). CDR3 bases: TGTGCCAGCAGCTTGCCGGGACAGACCTTCTATGGCTACACCTTC. It specifies CASSLPGQTFYGYTF. The full variable domain, its missing parts supplied by reference TRBV5-4 and TRBJ1-2, is ETGVTQSPTHLIKTRGQQVTLRCSSQSGHNTVSWYQQALGQGPQFIFQYYREEENGRGNFPPRFSGLQFPNYSSELNVNALELDDSALYLCASSLPGQTFYGYTFGSGTRLTVV.

This clonotype was seen many times. CDR3 DNA: TGCGCCAGTACTCAGATACTGGCCGGGGCCAACGTCCTGACTTTC. Encoded protein: CASTQILAGANVLTF. V is TRBV5-1 and J is TRBJ2-6; D gene unclear. The CDR3 loop spans 15 amino acids. Trimming left V 8 bases short and J 4 bases short, with 16 bases between. The germline CDR1 and CDR2 sequences are SGHRS and YFSETQ.

About this clonotype: Germline and junction disagree at one end, which may indicate a read error. V is TRBV5-1 and J is TRBJ2-3, with 12 bases identical to TRBD2. The CDR3 contains 17 residues. Germline V lookup: CDR1 SGHRS, CDR2 YFSETQ. This CDR3 is CASSLGALAGGTDTQYF. Here the CDR3 DNA reads TGTGCCAGCAGCTTGGGTGCTCTAGCGGGGGGGACAGATACGCAGTATTTT.

The table lists this clonotype with many counts. The chain uses TRBV28 and TRBJ2-7; no definite D call. CDR3 length: 13 amino acids. The V gene lost 3 bases and the J gene lost 7 bases, with 13 bases spanning the gap. The germline CDR1 and CDR2 sequences are MDHEN and SYDVKM. The CDR3 region is CASSFLAPREQYF. The DNA for the CDR3 is TGTGCCAGCAGTTTTTTGGCCCCTCGGGAGCAGTACTTC.

There are many counts of this clonotype. The chain recombines TRBV28 with TRBJ1-1; 7 positions match TRBD1. Germline V lookup: CDR1 MDHEN, CDR2 SYDVKM. The ends lost 6 bases at V and 2 bases at J; junction bases unmatched: 15. CDR3 size: 17 residues. DNA for the CDR3: TGTGCCAGCAGAGTTGGTTGGGGTACAGGGGCTAACACTGAAGCTTTCTTT. Translated, it gives CASRVGWGTGANTEAFF.

The J gene is TRBJ2-2, the V gene TRBV11-1; TRBD2 aligns across 14 bases. The CDR3 length is 19 residues. The V and J ends lost 0 bases and 0 bases, in that order; junction bases with no gene match: 3. The germline gives CDR1 SGHAT, CDR2 FQDESV (reference sequence). This CDR3 is CASSLAGLAGATNTGELFF. DNA for the CDR3: TGTGCCAGCAGCTTAGCGGGACTAGCGGGGGCCACGAACACCGGGGAGCTGTTTTTT. The full variable domain, with the rest looked up from reference TRBV11-1 and TRBJ2-2, is EAEVAQSPRYKITEKSQAVAFWCDPISGHATLYWYRQILGQGPELLVQFQDESVVDDSQLPKDRFSAERLKGVDSTLKIQPAELGDSAMYLCASSLAGLAGATNTGELFFGEGSRLTVL.

This clonotype occurred many times. The rearrangement links TRBV3-1 to TRBJ1-6, with D perhaps TRBD1 (5 bases). The CDR3 totals 13 residues. CDR1 is LGHDT, CDR2 YNNKEL, per germline (reference sequence). Trimming took 2 bases from V and 10 from J, leaving 9 bases between them. The CDR3 nucleotides read TGTGCCAGCAGCCAAAGGGGCCGGTCACCCCTCCACTTT. It yields the protein CASSQRGRSPLHF.

This clonotype showed up many times. The chain has TRBV27 and TRBJ1-2; D is unclear. Germline CDR1 and CDR2: MNHEY and SMNVEV (reference sequence). This CDR3 contains 13 residues. V was trimmed by 2 bases and J by 8 bases, leaving 12 bases between them. CDR3 amino acids: CASSLGGEVGYTF. As DNA, the CDR3 is TGTGCCAGCAGTTTAGGAGGTGAGGTGGGCTACACCTTC.

The V and J genes are TRBV28 and TRBJ1-3; weak D call: TRBD1 (6 bases). CDR1 and CDR2 from the germline V gene are MDHEN and SYDVKM. This CDR3 region has 14 residues. V was clipped by 5 bases and J by 9 bases, with 17 bases between them. The CDR3 DNA reads TGTGCCAGCAGTCCGCCAGGGGCTCTCACCACCATATATTTT. Translating it yields CASSPPGALTTIYF. Full variable domain (remainder filled in from reference TRBV28 and TRBJ1-3): DVKVTQSSRYLVKRTGEKVFLECVQDMDHENMFWYRQDPGLGLRLIYFSYDVKMKEKGDIPEGYSVSREKKERFSLILESASTNQTSMYLCASSPPGALTTIYFGEGSWLTVV.